The 27 T cell receptor beta chains reported below all come from one sample, sequenced in a study of post-analysis software for immune sequencing data. Overall study results and limits: Elevated frequency relative to controls characterized several TRBV segments in patients, TRBV5-6, TRBV5-1 and TRBV20-1 among them.

Prepared TCR beta cDNA libraries contained unique molecular identifiers. TCRdb called the PCR reads again in MiXCR, with one record for every CDR3 protein. The sample contains just over 250,000 distinct CDR3 sequences, 35% to 45% of which appear only once. Antigen specificity for these receptors is unknown. Sequenced: blood. These receptors were taken from a girl aged 5 to 17 with multiple sclerosis.

This sequence joins TRBV5-1 and TRBJ1-1; tentatively, D is TRBD1 (5 bases). Between the trimmed V and J ends, which lost 0 bases and 1 base, there was a span of 7 bases. CDR1 and CDR2 from the germline V gene are SGHRS and YFSETQ. There are 14 residues in the CDR3. Here the CDR3 reads CASSLAGPNTEAFF. CDR3 coding DNA: TGCGCCAGCAGCTTGGCGGGGCCGAACACTGAAGCTTTCTTT.

Ten or more counts support this clonotype. The chain has TRBV6-6 and TRBJ2-1, with D unclear. The germline CDR1 and CDR2 sequences are MNHNY and SVGAGI (reference sequence). The CDR3 extends over 14 amino acids. Trimming shortened V by 0 bases and J by 0 bases, and 3 bases separated the two germline ends. DNA of the CDR3: TGTGCCAGCAGTTACTCCAGCTCCTACAATGAGCAGTTCTTC. Translating it yields CASSYSSSYNEQFF.

This clonotype was detected only a few times. The chain carries TRBV7-2 and TRBJ1-2; D gene ambiguous. CDR3 length: 17 amino acids. Trimming took off 5 bases at V and 0 bases at J, with 19 bases between the two ends. The germline V gene has CDR1 SGHTA and CDR2 FQGNSA. The chain's CDR3 is CASSADGRALPNYGYTF. The CDR3 DNA reads TGTGCCAGCAGCGCAGATGGACGAGCCCTACCTAACTATGGCTACACCTTC.

This clonotype was seen at least ten times. The genes are TRBV5-1 and TRBJ2-3; D ambiguous. The CDR3 extends over 13 amino acids. Per the germline V gene, CDR1 is SGHRS and CDR2 is YFSETQ. V gave up 4 bases and J gave up 6 bases, with 12 bases separating them. In DNA form, the CDR3 reads TGCGCCAGCAGCCGAGTAACCTCCGATACGCAGTATTTT. It yields the protein CASSRVTSDTQYF.

Details on this clonotype: Just one base apart from a much larger clone, this may be a read error. This chain connects TRBV5-1 to TRBJ2-5; 11 bases agree with TRBD2. Trimming at V came to 3 bases and at J to 5 bases, leaving 6 bases not matched to a gene. The CDR3 is 15 amino acids. Germline CDR1 is SGHRS and CDR2 is YFSETQ. DNA of the CDR3: TGCGCCAGCAGCTGGGAGGGGACTAGCGGTGAGACCCAGTACTTC. Its protein product is CASSWEGTSGETQYF.

Only a few counts were recorded for this clonotype. The chain couples TRBV12-3 or TRBV12-4 to TRBJ1-5; D may be TRBD1 (5 bases). The CDR3 has 15 amino acids. V gave up 5 bases and J gave up 0 bases, with 11 bases separating them. CDR3 sequence reads: CASSPEGNSNQPQHF. CDR3 sequence (DNA): TGTGCCAGCAGTCCTGAGGGGAATAGCAATCAGCCCCAGCATTTT.

At least ten counts were recorded for this clonotype. The chain links TRBV5-1 to TRBJ2-3; the D gene is possibly TRBD1 (6 bases). Per germline, CDR1 SGHRS and CDR2 YFSETQ. V was cut by 3 bases and J by 5 bases, with 10 bases left in between. This CDR3 has 13 amino acids. CDR3 nucleotides: TGCGCCAGCAGCTGGACAGACGGAGATACGCAGTATTTT. It is translated as CASSWTDGDTQYF.

The sample holds a few counts of this clonotype. This chain uses TRBV7-9 with TRBJ2-2; 8 bases map to TRBD2. The J segment lost 1 base and the V segment lost 5 bases, leaving 9 bases of the junction unmatched. In germline, CDR1 is SEHNR, CDR2 FQNEAQ (reference sequence). There are 17 residues in the CDR3. CDR3 protein: CASSQTQSGGNTGELFF. For the CDR3, the DNA is TGTGCCAGCAGCCAAACACAGAGCGGGGGGAACACCGGGGAGCTGTTTTTT.

This clonotype was seen at least ten times. This chain joins TRBV4-1 and TRBJ1-1; D is perhaps TRBD1 (6 bases). Germline assignment: CDR1 MGHRA and CDR2 YSYEKL. V lost 4 bases and J 1 base, leaving 16 bases between the germline ends. The CDR3 contains 16 residues. CDR3 sequence (DNA): TGCGCCAGCAGCCTTACTAGGGGGAGTCGGAACACTGAAGCTTTCTTT. Its protein product is CASSLTRGSRNTEAFF.

The chain couples TRBV7-9 to TRBJ1-1, with a weak D call TRBD1 (6 bases). V lost 4 bases and J 5 bases, leaving 20 bases between the germline ends. The CDR3 has 16 residues. Germline V gene lookup returns CDR1 SEHNR and CDR2 FQNEAQ (reference sequence). CDR3 nucleotide sequence: TGTGCCAGCAGCTCGGAGGGGGGCAACTTCAGGACTGAAGCTTTCTTT. Its protein product is CASSSEGGNFRTEAFF.

The chain links TRBV5-1 to TRBJ2-5; 8 bases match TRBD2. CDR3 length equals 14 residues. With 4 bases clipped from V and 4 bases from J, the junction kept 6 bases outside the gene matches. Germline V gene lookup returns CDR1 SGHRS and CDR2 YFSETQ. For the CDR3, the DNA is TGCGCCAGCAGCCAAGAGGGACTAGGAGAGACCCAGTACTTC. This gives the protein CASSQEGLGETQYF.

Of note for this clonotype: Given a much more abundant clone one base away, this may be a read error. The CDR3 loop is CASNPGTLAKNIQYF. Here the CDR3 DNA reads TGTGCCAGCAACCCCGGGACCCTAGCCAAAAACATTCAGTACTTC. J is TRBJ2-4 and V is TRBV7-9; perhaps D is TRBD1 or TRBD2 (5 bases each). The CDR3 has 15 amino acids. Germline V gene sequence: CDR1 SEHNR, CDR2 FQNEAQ (reference sequence). Trimming took 7 bases from V and 0 from J, leaving 13 bases between them.

The chain has TRBV5-5 and TRBJ1-1; weak D call: TRBD1 (6 bases). Trimming removed 0 bases from V and 5 bases from J, with 14 bases in between. The CDR3 contains 15 residues. Germline values: CDR1 SGHKS, CDR2 YYEKEE (reference sequence). The CDR3 protein is CASSLEGGSRTEAFF. In DNA form, the CDR3 reads TGTGCCAGCAGCTTGGAGGGGGGCTCTAGGACTGAAGCTTTCTTT. Using reference TRBV5-5 and TRBJ1-1 for the parts outside the CDR3, the full variable domain is DAGVTQSPTHLIKTRGQQVTLRCSPISGHKSVSWYQQVLGQGPQFIFQYYEKEERGRGNFPDRFSARQFPNYSSELNVNALLLGDSALYLCASSLEGGSRTEAFFGQGTRLTVV.

V and J are TRBV6-6 and TRBJ1-1; tentatively, D is TRBD1 (5 bases). The CDR3 is 14 residues long. The V gene lost 6 bases and the J gene lost 1 base, with 12 bases spanning the gap. The germline CDR1 and CDR2 sequences are MNHNY and SVGAGI (reference sequence). The CDR3 spells CASREGRANTEAFF. The DNA of the CDR3 is TGTGCCAGCAGGGAGGGACGCGCGAACACTGAAGCTTTCTTT.

The rearrangement uses TRBV5-1 and TRBJ2-3; 11 bases fit TRBD2. This CDR3 contains 14 residues. The V segment lost 8 bases and the J segment 5 bases; nucleotides outside the gene matches: 7. Germline CDR1 and CDR2: SGHRS and YFSETQ. CDR3 protein: CASTSGSLVDTQYF. The DNA for the CDR3 is TGCGCCAGTACTAGCGGGAGTTTAGTAGATACGCAGTATTTT.

This clonotype was seen a handful of times. The chain joins TRBV6-5 to TRBJ2-5; either TRBD1 or TRBD2 may fit D (5 bases each). The CDR3 extends over 15 amino acids. Germline assignment: CDR1 MNHEY and CDR2 SVGAGI. Trimming removed 4 bases from V and 5 bases from J, with 17 bases in between. The CDR3 region is CASSSGLITGETQYF. CDR3 DNA: TGTGCCAGCAGTTCAGGGTTAATTACGGGGGAGACCCAGTACTTC.

This clonotype came up many times. This chain uses TRBV3-1 with TRBJ2-3, with a possible D match to TRBD2 (5 bases). Between the trimmed V and J ends, which lost 5 bases and 6 bases, there was a span of 12 bases. Germline CDR1 is LGHDT and CDR2 is YNNKEL (reference sequence). This CDR3 comprises 13 residues. This CDR3 is CASSAAPGDTQYF. Here the CDR3 DNA reads TGTGCCAGCAGCGCGGCCCCGGGGGATACGCAGTATTTT.

At least ten counts were recorded for this clonotype. The rearrangement joins TRBV25-1 to TRBJ1-1; no clear D gene. V was cut by 1 base and J by 11 bases, with 14 bases left in between. The CDR3 is made up of 13 amino acids. Germline lookup yields CDR1 MGHDK and CDR2 SYGVNS. The CDR3 region has the DNA TGTGCCAGCAGTGAATTTGGCAGGCTGGCGGCTTTCTTT. This sequence encodes CASSEFGRLAAFF.

With respect to this clonotype: A much larger clone differs by one base, so this may be a read error. The gene calls are TRBV5-1 and TRBJ1-1; D call uncertain. V shed 4 bases and J shed 1 base, with 8 bases lying between them. The CDR3 spans 13 residues. Germline values: CDR1 SGHRS, CDR2 YFSETQ. CDR3 DNA sequence: TGCGCCAGCAGCCGCACTTGGAACACTGAAGCTTTCTTT. Its translation: CASSRTWNTEAFF.

The chain carries TRBV7-2 and TRBJ2-3; 9 positions match TRBD2. This CDR3 is built from 17 residues. Trimming removed 3 bases from V and 0 bases from J; junction bases left unmatched: 7. Looked up from germline, CDR1 is SGHTA and CDR2 is FQGNSA. CDR3 in amino acids: CASSFWSGRISTDTQYF. Here the CDR3 DNA reads TGTGCCAGCAGCTTTTGGAGCGGGAGGATTAGCACAGATACGCAGTATTTT.

This clonotype appeared a few times. The V and J genes are TRBV20-1 and TRBJ1-5, with TRBD1 as a possible D gene (5 bases). Germline CDR1 is DFQATT and CDR2 is SNEGSKA (reference sequence). The ends were cut back, 0 bases at V and 7 bases at J, with 10 bases in the middle. CDR3 size: 13 residues. The CDR3 sequence is CSAREMGGQPQHF. The CDR3 DNA sequence: TGCAGTGCTAGAGAGATGGGGGGACAGCCCCAGCATTTT.

As to this clonotype: A much larger clone is a single base away; this may be a read error. The chain carries TRBV20-1 and TRBJ2-7; 7 nucleotides agree with TRBD2. TRBJ2-5 explains the end of the DNA better; the J call may be wrong. The germline V gene has CDR1 DFQATT and CDR2 SNEGSKA (reference sequence). The CDR3 runs to 12 residues. This CDR3 is CRASTSAETQYF. Written as DNA, the CDR3 is TGCAGGGCTTCCACTAGCGCGGAGACCCAGTACTTC.

This clonotype came up many times. The gene calls are TRBV5-1 and TRBJ2-1; 8 bases are a match to TRBD1. Germline loops: CDR1 SGHRS, CDR2 YFSETQ. This CDR3 spans 16 amino acids. The V gene end was trimmed by 3 bases and the J gene end by 7 bases; junction bases not matched to a gene: 12. The CDR3: CASSSKTETGANEQFF. CDR3 in DNA: TGCGCCAGCAGCTCGAAGACGGAGACAGGGGCGAATGAGCAGTTCTTC.

Points on this clonotype: A much more abundant neighbour one base away suggests this may be a read error. V usage is TRBV19 and J usage is TRBJ2-6; D gene unclear. This CDR3 is 14 amino acids long. CDR1 is LNHDA and CDR2 is SQIVND in the germline V gene (reference sequence). V dropped 5 bases and J dropped 4 bases, with 9 bases sitting between them. CDR3 protein: CASSESDGANVLTF. The CDR3 DNA follows: TGTGCCAGTAGTGAAAGTGACGGGGCCAACGTCCTGACTTTC.

This clonotype was seen many times. The chain has TRBV6-5 and TRBJ1-2; possibly TRBD1 for D (5 bases). The V end lost 0 bases, the J end lost 8 bases, and 13 bases lay between the germline ends. Germline V gives CDR1 MNHEY, CDR2 SVGAGI. The CDR3 runs to 14 residues. The CDR3 coding sequence is TGTGCCAGCAGTTACTCGCAGGGCCAGTCGGGCTACACCTTC. This gives the protein CASSYSQGQSGYTF.

The chain employs TRBV12-3 or TRBV12-4 and TRBJ2-7; a weak D match, TRBD2 (6 bases). The CDR3 runs 14 residues. Trimming cost V 1 base and J 5 bases, with 12 bases left between them. The CDR3: CASSLVSEGHEQYF. CDR3 in DNA: TGTGCCAGCAGTTTAGTTTCGGAGGGGCACGAGCAGTACTTC.

The genes are TRBV4-1 and TRBJ1-5; 8 bases match TRBD1. CDR1 is MGHRA, CDR2 YSYEKL, per germline. The CDR3 sequence is 16 residues long. Trimming took 2 bases from V and 4 from J; bases not matched to a gene: 7. The CDR3 protein is CASSQPGRGPNQPQHF. DNA of the CDR3: TGCGCCAGCAGCCAACCGGGCAGGGGGCCAAATCAGCCCCAGCATTTT.